The 18 T cell receptor beta chains below were found in one sample sequenced in a study of T cell repertoires in cytomegalovirus infection. Via MiXCR, TCRdb re-called the reads, giving one row per CDR3 protein. The table includes about 310,000 distinct CDR3 sequences, 25% detected once. These receptors have no identified antigens. This specimen consisted of cultured PBMCs, obtained from culture after CMV antigen stimulation. The source of these receptors is a human donor in good health (CMV status not recorded). Some clones in this sample may be carry-over from other donors' samples.

This clonotype has a handful of counts. V usage is TRBV28 and J usage is TRBJ1-2; D remains unclear. Looked up from germline, CDR1 is MDHEN and CDR2 is SYDVKM. The CDR3 has 15 amino acids. Between the trimmed V and J ends, which lost 2 bases and 0 bases, there was a span of 10 bases. CDR3 residues: CASSLNSGTNYGYTF. In DNA, the CDR3 is TGTGCCAGCAGTTTAAATTCGGGAACTAACTATGGCTACACCTTC.

This clonotype was observed a few times. The J gene is TRBJ2-7, the V gene TRBV7-3; the D gene could be TRBD1 or TRBD2 (6 bases each). CDR1 is SGHTA, CDR2 FQGTGA, per germline. The CDR3 loop spans 15 amino acids. The V end was cut by 2 bases, the J end by 1 base, with 12 bases between. CDR3 amino acids: CASSLEQGGSYEQYF. CDR3 DNA sequence: TGTGCCAGCAGCTTAGAACAGGGAGGTTCCTACGAGCAGTACTTC.

The count of this clonotype is one. The chain carries TRBV10-3 and TRBJ2-7, with 9 bases lining up with TRBD2. The CDR3 runs to 15 residues. The junction had 8 bases not matched to a gene; V was cut back by 3 bases and J by 5 bases. Germline CDR1 and CDR2: ENHRY and SYGVKD. DNA for the CDR3: TGTGCCATCAGTGATTTGCGGGAGGGCCCTGACGAGCAGTACGTC. Its protein product is CAISDLREGPDEQYV.

CDR3 in DNA: TGTGCCAGCAGCTTAGCGGGGGGGCCCTACGAGCAGTACGTC. This encodes CASSLAGGPYEQYV. V and J are TRBV7-2 and TRBJ2-7; D may be TRBD2 (7 bases). Trimming pared 0 bases from V and 2 bases from J, leaving 8 bases between. The CDR3 runs to 14 residues. The germline V gene has CDR1 SGHTA and CDR2 FQGNSA.

The J gene is TRBJ1-2, the V gene TRBV6-5; D is perhaps TRBD1 (6 bases). The CDR3 consists of 16 residues. In germline, CDR1 is MNHEY, CDR2 SVGAGI. Trimming removed 6 bases from V and 7 bases from J, with 24 bases in between. The CDR3 reads CASSPIRAGAMRGYTF. In nucleotides, the CDR3 is TGTGCCAGCAGCCCCATCCGGGCAGGGGCTATGCGTGGCTACACCTTC.

This clonotype was detected a few times. This chain uses TRBV27 with TRBJ2-3; D call uncertain. Trimming shortened V by 3 bases and J by 2 bases, and 9 bases separated the two germline ends. Germline CDR1 MNHEY, CDR2 SMNVEV (reference sequence). There are 14 residues in the CDR3. This chain's CDR3 is CASSFVGPTDTQYF. CDR3 nucleotide sequence: TGTGCCAGCAGTTTTGTGGGCCCCACAGATACGCAGTATTTT.

This chain joins TRBV6-2 or TRBV6-3 and TRBJ1-2; D perhaps matches TRBD1 (5 bases). The CDR3 length is 15 residues. The germline gives CDR1 MNHEY, CDR2 SVGEGT. V lost 3 bases to trimming and J lost 8 bases, with 19 bases between them. This CDR3 is CASSYSGPGGSGYTF. In DNA form, the CDR3 reads TGTGCCAGCAGTTATTCGGGACCGGGAGGCTCGGGCTACACCTTC.

The chain recombines TRBV7-2 with TRBJ1-4; D gene unclear. The CDR3 consists of 13 residues. CDR1 and CDR2 (germline): SGHTA, FQGNSA. V was shortened by 5 bases and J by 12 bases, with 16 bases between the two germline ends. CDR3 region: CASSPIWGGELFF. CDR3 bases: TGTGCCAGCAGCCCCATTTGGGGTGGGGAACTGTTTTTT.

This clonotype was picked up a small number of times. The chain joins TRBV20-1 to TRBJ2-1, with 9 bases aligning to TRBD1. Germline V lookup: CDR1 DFQATT, CDR2 SNEGSKA (reference sequence). Trimming cost V 0 bases and J 0 bases; bases outside gene matches: 12. The CDR3 runs 19 residues. CDR3 coding DNA: TGCAGTGCTAGAGATCCGAATAAAGGACAGGGGACCTCCTACAATGAGCAGTTCTTC. This encodes CSARDPNKGQGTSYNEQFF.

V gene TRBV10-3 combines with J gene TRBJ2-7; D is unclear. The CDR3 is made up of 15 amino acids. Trimming stripped 2 bases from V and 3 bases from J, with 14 bases between. The V gene's germline CDR1 is ENHRY and CDR2 SYGVKD. The CDR3 nucleotides read TGTGCCATCAGTGAGAACCGGGCTCCCCACTACGAGCAGTACGTC. Protein: CAISENRAPHYEQYV.

The V and J genes are TRBV2 and TRBJ2-3; 12 bases map to TRBD2. The germline gives CDR1 SNHLY, CDR2 FYNNEI. This CDR3 spans 15 amino acids. The ends lost 7 bases at V and 6 bases at J; junction bases unmatched: 8. DNA of the CDR3: TGTGCCAGCATTAAACTAGCGGGAGGCTCGGATACGCAGTATTTT. Amino acid sequence: CASIKLAGGSDTQYF.

The V call is TRBV5-1, the J call TRBJ2-2, with TRBD2 identical over 10 bases. Per germline, CDR1 SGHRS and CDR2 YFSETQ. J gave up 9 bases and V 5 bases, and 7 bases lay outside the gene matches. This CDR3 has 14 residues. CDR3: CASSHSGRSRELFF. The CDR3 bases are TGCGCCAGCAGTCATAGCGGGAGGTCCCGGGAGCTGTTTTTT.

Here the CDR3 reads CASSYAGQGYVAQHF. The CDR3 region has the DNA TGTGCCAGCAGTTACGCGGGACAGGGGTATGTGGCCCAGCATTTT. The gene calls are TRBV6-2 or TRBV6-3 and TRBJ1-5; 10 bases map to TRBD1. Germline values: CDR1 MNHEY, CDR2 SVGEGT. The CDR3 is made up of 15 amino acids. Germline trimming cut 2 bases from V and 11 bases from J; bases unmatched to any gene: 9.

This clonotype was recorded a few times. The gene calls are TRBV20-1 and TRBJ2-5; the D gene is possibly TRBD1 (6 bases). Germline V gives CDR1 DFQATT, CDR2 SNEGSKA (reference sequence). The CDR3 contains 12 residues. The V end was cut by 3 bases, the J end by 5 bases, with 10 bases between. CDR3 in amino acids: CSASSGEETQYF. DNA of the CDR3: TGCAGTGCTAGTTCAGGGGAGGAGACCCAGTACTTC.

This clonotype occurred a few times. This rearrangement joins TRBV3-1 to TRBJ2-3; D remains ambiguous. The germline CDR1 and CDR2 sequences are LGHDT and YNNKEL (reference sequence). V was clipped by 2 bases and J by 4 bases, with 7 bases between them. This CDR3 is 13 amino acids long. The CDR3 nucleotides read TGTGCCAGCAGCCAAAATGGCCCAGATACGCAGTATTTT. It yields the protein CASSQNGPDTQYF.

V usage is TRBV28 and J usage is TRBJ1-4; 7 bases are shared with TRBD1. Unmatched junction bases numbered 11, after V lost 6 bases and J lost 10 bases. Germline CDR1 is MDHEN and CDR2 is SYDVKM. The CDR3 totals 14 residues. The CDR3 DNA sequence: TGTGCCAGCAGCTATGGACAGGCCTGGGGAAAACTGTTTTTT. Protein product: CASSYGQAWGKLFF. The full variable domain, rest sourced from reference TRBV28 and TRBJ1-4, is DVKVTQSSRYLVKRTGEKVFLECVQDMDHENMFWYRQDPGLGLRLIYFSYDVKMKEKGDIPEGYSVSREKKERFSLILESASTNQTSMYLCASSYGQAWGKLFFGSGTQLSVL.

The chain has TRBV6-5 and TRBJ1-2; TRBD1 matches 7 bases. CDR3 length: 14 amino acids. Germline V lookup: CDR1 MNHEY, CDR2 SVGAGI. Trimming at V came to 0 bases and at J to 7 bases, leaving 5 bases not matched to a gene. Here the CDR3 reads CASSYSLAGGGYTF. CDR3 sequence (DNA): TGTGCCAGCAGTTACTCCCTCGCAGGGGGTGGCTACACCTTC.

This clonotype was counted once. The gene calls are TRBV20-1 and TRBJ2-3, with D possibly being TRBD2 (6 bases). With 3 bases removed from V and 6 bases from J, the gap between germline ends came to 10 bases. Germline values: CDR1 DFQATT, CDR2 SNEGSKA (reference sequence). The CDR3 covers 12 residues. DNA for the CDR3: TGCAGTGCTAGCGGGAGTTTGGATACGCAGTATTTT. Translated, it gives CSASGSLDTQYF.